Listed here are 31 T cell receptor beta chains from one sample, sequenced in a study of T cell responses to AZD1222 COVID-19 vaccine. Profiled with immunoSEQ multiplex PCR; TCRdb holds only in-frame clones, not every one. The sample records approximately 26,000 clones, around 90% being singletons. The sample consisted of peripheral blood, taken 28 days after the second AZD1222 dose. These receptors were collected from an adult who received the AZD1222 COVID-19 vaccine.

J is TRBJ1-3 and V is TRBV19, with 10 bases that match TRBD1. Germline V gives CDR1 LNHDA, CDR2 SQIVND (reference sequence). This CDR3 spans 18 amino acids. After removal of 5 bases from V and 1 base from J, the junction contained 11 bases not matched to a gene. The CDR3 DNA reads TGTGCCAGTAGTCTAAGCCCTCCGGGACAGGGGTCTGGAAACACCATATATTTT. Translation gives CASSLSPPGQGSGNTIYF.

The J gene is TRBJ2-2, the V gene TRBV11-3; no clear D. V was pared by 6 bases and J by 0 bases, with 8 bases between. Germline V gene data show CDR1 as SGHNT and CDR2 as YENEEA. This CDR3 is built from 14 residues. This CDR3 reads CASSHGANTGELFF. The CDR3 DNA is TGTGCCAGCAGTCATGGGGCGAACACCGGGGAGCTGTTTTTT.

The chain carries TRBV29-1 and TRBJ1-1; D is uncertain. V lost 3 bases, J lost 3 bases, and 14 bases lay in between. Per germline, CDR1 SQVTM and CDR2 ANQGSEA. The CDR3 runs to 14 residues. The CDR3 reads CSVDFGVRHTEAFF. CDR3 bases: TGCAGCGTTGACTTTGGGGTTAGGCACACTGAAGCTTTCTTT.

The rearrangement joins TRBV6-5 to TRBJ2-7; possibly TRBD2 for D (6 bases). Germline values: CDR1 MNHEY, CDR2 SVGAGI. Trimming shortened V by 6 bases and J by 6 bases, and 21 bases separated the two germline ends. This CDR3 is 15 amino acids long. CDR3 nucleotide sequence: TGTGCCAGCAGCCCACGCGGGACTCCGAGAACCGAGCAGTACTTC. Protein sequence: CASSPRGTPRTEQYF.

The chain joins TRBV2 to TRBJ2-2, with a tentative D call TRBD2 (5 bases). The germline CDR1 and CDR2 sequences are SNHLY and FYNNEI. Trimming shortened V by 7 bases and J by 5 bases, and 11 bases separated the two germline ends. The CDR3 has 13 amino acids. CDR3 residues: CASNPTSTGELFF. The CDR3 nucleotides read TGTGCCAGCAACCCAACTAGTACCGGGGAGCTGTTTTTT. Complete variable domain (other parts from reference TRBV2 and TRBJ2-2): EPEVTQTPSHQVTQMGQEVILRCVPISNHLYFYWYRQILGQKVEFLVSFYNNEISEKSEIFDDQFSVERPDGSNFTLKIRSTKLEDSAMYFCASNPTSTGELFFGEGSRLTVL.

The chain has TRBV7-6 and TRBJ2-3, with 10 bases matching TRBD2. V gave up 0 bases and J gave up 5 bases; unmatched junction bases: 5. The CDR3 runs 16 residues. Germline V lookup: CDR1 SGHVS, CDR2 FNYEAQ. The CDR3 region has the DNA TGTGCCAGCAGCTTAGCCAGCGGGGGGGTGGTAGATACGCAGTATTTT. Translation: CASSLASGGVVDTQYF.

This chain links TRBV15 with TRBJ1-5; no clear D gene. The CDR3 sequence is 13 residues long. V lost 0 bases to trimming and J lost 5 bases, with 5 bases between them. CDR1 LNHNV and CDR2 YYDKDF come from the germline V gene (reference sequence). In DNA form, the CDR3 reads TGTGCCACCAGCAGAGATATGGATCAGCCCCAGCATTTT. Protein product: CATSRDMDQPQHF.

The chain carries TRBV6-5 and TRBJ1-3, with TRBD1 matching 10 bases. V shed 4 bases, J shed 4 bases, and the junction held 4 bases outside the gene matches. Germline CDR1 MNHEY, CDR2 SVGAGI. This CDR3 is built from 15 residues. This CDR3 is CASSFGQGVGNTIYF. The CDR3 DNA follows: TGTGCCAGCAGTTTCGGACAGGGGGTGGGAAACACCATATATTTT.

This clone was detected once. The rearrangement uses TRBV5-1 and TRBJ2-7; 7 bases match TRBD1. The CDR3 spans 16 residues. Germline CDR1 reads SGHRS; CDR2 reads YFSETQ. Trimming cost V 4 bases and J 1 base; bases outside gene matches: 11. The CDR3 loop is CASSAIEDRRSYEQYF. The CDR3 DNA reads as TGCGCCAGCAGCGCAATAGAGGACAGGAGATCCTACGAGCAGTACTTC.

CDR3 loop: CASSLGGVNTEAFF. Written as DNA, the CDR3 is TGTGCCAGCAGCTTAGGAGGGGTGAACACTGAAGCTTTCTTT. The chain joins TRBV7-2 to TRBJ1-1; TRBD1 might be the D (5 bases). The CDR3 consists of 14 residues. Looked up from germline, CDR1 is SGHTA and CDR2 is FQGNSA. The V end lost 1 base, the J end lost 0 bases, and 6 bases lay between the germline ends.

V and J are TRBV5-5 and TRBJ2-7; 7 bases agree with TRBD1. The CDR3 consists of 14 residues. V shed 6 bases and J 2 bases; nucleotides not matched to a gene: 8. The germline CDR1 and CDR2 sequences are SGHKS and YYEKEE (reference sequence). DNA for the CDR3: TGTGCCAGCACCATCGACAGGGTGGCCTACGAGCAGTACTTC. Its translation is CASTIDRVAYEQYF.

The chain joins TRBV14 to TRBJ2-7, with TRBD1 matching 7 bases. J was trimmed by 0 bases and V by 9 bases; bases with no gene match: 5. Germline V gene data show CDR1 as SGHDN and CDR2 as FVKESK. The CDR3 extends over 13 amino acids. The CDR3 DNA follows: TGTGCCAGGGGCAGGGGGAGCTCCTACGAGCAGTACTTC. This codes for CARGRGSSYEQYF.

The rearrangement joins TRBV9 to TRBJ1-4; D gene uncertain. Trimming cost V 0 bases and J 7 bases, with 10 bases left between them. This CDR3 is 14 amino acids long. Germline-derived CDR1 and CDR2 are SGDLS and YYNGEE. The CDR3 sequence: CASSVARSGEKLFF. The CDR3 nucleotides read TGTGCCAGCAGCGTAGCCAGATCCGGTGAAAAACTGTTTTTT. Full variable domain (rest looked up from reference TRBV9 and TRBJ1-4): DSGVTQTPKHLITATGQRVTLRCSPRSGDLSVYWYQQSLDQGLQFLIQYYNGEERAKGNILERFSAQQFPDLHSELNLSSLELGDSALYFCASSVARSGEKLFFGSGTQLSVL.

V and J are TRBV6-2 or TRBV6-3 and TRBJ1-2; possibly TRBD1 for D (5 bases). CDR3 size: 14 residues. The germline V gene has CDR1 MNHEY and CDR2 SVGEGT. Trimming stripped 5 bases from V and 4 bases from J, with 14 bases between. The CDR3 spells CASSDPVGTYGYTF. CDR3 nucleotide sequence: TGTGCCAGCAGTGACCCTGTGGGGACCTATGGCTACACCTTC.

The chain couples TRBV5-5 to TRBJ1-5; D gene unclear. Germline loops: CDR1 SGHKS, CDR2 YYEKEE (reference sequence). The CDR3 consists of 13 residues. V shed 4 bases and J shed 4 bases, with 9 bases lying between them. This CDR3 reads CASSPSGNQPQHF. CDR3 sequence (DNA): TGTGCCAGCAGCCCCTCCGGGAATCAGCCCCAGCATTTT.

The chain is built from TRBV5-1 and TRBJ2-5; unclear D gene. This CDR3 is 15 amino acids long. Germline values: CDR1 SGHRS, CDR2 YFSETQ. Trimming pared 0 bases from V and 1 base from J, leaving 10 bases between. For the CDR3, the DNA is TGCGCCAGCAGCTTGGTACCGTTGGGCCAAGAGACCCAGTACTTC. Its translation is CASSLVPLGQETQYF.

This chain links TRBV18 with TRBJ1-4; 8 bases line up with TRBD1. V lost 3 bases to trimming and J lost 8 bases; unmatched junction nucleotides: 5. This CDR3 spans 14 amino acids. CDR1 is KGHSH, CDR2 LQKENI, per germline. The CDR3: CASSPDRVGEKLFF. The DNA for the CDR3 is TGTGCCAGCTCACCGGACAGGGTAGGCGAAAAACTGTTTTTT.

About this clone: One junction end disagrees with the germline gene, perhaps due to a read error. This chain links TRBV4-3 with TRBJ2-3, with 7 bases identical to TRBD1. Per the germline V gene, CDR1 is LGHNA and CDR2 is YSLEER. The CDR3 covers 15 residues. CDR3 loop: CASSQERDSIDTQYF. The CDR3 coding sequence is TGCGCCAGCAGCCAAGAAAGGGACAGCATAGATACGCAGTATTTT.

The CDR3 DNA reads as TGTGCCAGCAGCCCCAACGGGGGTCTTTCCACTGAAGCTTTCTTT. Amino acid sequence: CASSPNGGLSTEAFF. V usage is TRBV11-2 and J usage is TRBJ1-1; possibly TRBD1 for D (5 bases). Trimming removed 5 bases from V and 4 bases from J, with 17 bases in between. Looked up from germline, CDR1 is SGHAT and CDR2 is FQNNGV. The CDR3 is 15 amino acids.

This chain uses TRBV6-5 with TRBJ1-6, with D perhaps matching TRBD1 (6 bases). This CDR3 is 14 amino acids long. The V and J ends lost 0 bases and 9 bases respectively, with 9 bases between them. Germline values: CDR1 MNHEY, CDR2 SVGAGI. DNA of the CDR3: TGTGCCAGCAGTTACTCGGGGGGCAGTTCACCCCTCCACTTT. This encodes CASSYSGGSSPLHF.

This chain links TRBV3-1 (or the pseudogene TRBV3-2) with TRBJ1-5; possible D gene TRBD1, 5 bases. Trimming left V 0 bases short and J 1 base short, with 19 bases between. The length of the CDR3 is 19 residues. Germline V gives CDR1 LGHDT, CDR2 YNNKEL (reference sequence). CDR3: CASSQDRPPRGGSNQPQHF. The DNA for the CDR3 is TGTGCCAGCAGCCAAGATCGCCCTCCGAGGGGCGGCAGCAATCAGCCCCAGCATTTT.

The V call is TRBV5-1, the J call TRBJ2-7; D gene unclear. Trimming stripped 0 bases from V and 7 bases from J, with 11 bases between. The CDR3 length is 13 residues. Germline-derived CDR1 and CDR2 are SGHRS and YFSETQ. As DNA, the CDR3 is TGCGCCAGCAGCTTGGCCTTCGGCTTGGAGCAGTACTTC. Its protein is CASSLAFGLEQYF.

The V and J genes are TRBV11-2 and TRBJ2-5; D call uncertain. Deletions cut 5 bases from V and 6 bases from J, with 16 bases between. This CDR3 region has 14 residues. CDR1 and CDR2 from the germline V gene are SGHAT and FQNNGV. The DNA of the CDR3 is TGTGCCAGCAGCGGTGGTCCTGGGTGGAAGACCCAGTACTTC. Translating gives CASSGGPGWKTQYF.

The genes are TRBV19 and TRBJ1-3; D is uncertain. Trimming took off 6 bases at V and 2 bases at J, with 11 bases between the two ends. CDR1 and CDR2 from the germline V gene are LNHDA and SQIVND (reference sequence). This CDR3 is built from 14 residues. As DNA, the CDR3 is TGTGCCAGTAGCCCGACGGGGACTGGAAACACCATATATTTT. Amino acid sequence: CASSPTGTGNTIYF. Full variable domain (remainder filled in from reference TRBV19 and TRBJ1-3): DGGITQSPKYLFRKEGQNVTLSCEQNLNHDAMYWYRQDPGQGLRLIYYSQIVNDFQKGDIAEGYSVSREKKESFPLTVTSAQKNPTAFYLCASSPTGTGNTIYFGEGSWLTVV.

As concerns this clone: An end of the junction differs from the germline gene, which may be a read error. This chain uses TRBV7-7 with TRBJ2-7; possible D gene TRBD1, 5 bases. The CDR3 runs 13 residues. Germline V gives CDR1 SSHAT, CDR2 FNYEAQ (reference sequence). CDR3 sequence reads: CASSAQPGYEQYF. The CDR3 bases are TGTGCTAGCAGCGCCCAGCCAGGGTACGAGCAGTACTTC.

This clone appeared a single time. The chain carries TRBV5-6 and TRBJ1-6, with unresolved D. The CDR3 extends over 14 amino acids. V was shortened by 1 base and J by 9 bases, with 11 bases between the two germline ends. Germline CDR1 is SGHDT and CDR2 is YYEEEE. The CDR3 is CASSLRSEGSPLHF. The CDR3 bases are TGTGCCAGCAGCTTGAGGTCCGAGGGTTCACCCCTCCACTTT.

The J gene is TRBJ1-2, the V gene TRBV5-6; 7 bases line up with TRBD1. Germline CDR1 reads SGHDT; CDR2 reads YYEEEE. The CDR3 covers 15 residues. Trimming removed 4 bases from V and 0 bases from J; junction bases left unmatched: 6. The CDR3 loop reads CASSRDRVANYGYTF. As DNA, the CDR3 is TGTGCCAGCAGCAGAGACAGGGTAGCTAACTATGGCTACACCTTC.

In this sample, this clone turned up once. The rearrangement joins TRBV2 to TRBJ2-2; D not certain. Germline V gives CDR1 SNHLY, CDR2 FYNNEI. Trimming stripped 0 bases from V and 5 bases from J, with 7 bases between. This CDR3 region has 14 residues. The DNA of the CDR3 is TGTGCCAGCAGTGAAGCGCTGAGTACCGGGGAGCTGTTTTTT. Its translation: CASSEALSTGELFF.

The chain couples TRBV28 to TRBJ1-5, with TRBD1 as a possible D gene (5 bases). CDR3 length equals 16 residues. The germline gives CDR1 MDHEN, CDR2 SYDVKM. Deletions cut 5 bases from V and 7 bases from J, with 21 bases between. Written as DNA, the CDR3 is TGTGCCAGCAGTCTGGGCCGTTGGGGGGGGGTACAGCCCCAGCATTTT. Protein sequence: CASSLGRWGGVQPQHF.

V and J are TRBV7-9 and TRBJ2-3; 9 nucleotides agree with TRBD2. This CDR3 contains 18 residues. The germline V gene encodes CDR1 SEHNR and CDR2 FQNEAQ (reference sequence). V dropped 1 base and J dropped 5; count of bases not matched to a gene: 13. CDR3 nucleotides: TGTGCCAGCAGCTTAGGTCTCATAGCGGGGGCTCGTGAAGATACGCAGTATTTT. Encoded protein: CASSLGLIAGAREDTQYF. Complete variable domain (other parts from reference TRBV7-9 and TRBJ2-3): DTGVSQNPRHKITKRGQNVTFRCDPISEHNRLYWYRQTLGQGPEFLTYFQNEAQLEKSRLLSDRFSAERPKGSFSTLEIQRTEQGDSAMYLCASSLGLIAGAREDTQYFGPGTRLTVL.

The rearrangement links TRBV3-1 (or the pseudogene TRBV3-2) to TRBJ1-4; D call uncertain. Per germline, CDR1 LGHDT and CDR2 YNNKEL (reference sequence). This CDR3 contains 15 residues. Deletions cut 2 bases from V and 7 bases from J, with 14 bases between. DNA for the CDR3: TGTGCCAGCAGCCAACAGGACTTTCGGAGTGAAAAACTGTTTTTT. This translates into CASSQQDFRSEKLFF.